Shown below are 7 T cell receptor beta chains from a single sample sequenced in a study of blood T cells in healthy people across ages. A second PCR of about 7 to 12 cycles used a sample-barcoded 5' primer and a J-beta primer mix. TCRdb called the 5' RACE reads again in MiXCR, with one record for every CDR3 protein. In the table there are roughly 1,800,000 distinct CDR3 sequences, about 49% of which are singletons. Sequencing used blood. The receptors were gathered from a woman between 40 and 50 years old in good health.

CDR3: CASSESRGPETQYF. CDR3 nucleotides: TGTGCCAGCAGTGAGTCTCGGGGACCCGAGACCCAGTACTTC. The V and J genes are TRBV2 and TRBJ2-5; D might be TRBD1 or TRBD2, each matching 5 bases. Germline CDR1 and CDR2: SNHLY and FYNNEI. CDR3 length equals 14 residues. V shed 3 bases and J shed 5 bases, with 13 bases lying between them.

The J gene is TRBJ2-1, the V gene TRBV28; 14 bases align to TRBD2. Germline V gene data show CDR1 as MDHEN and CDR2 as SYDVKM. This CDR3 is 18 amino acids long. V was clipped by 5 bases and J by 5 bases; unmatched bases: 11. The DNA for the CDR3 is TGTGCCAGCAGTCGACTAGCGGGGGGGACCGCGGATAACAATGAGCAGTTCTTC. Translating it yields CASSRLAGGTADNNEQFF.

This sequence joins TRBV29-1 and TRBJ1-2; D uncertain. V was trimmed by 3 bases and J by 1 base, leaving 9 bases between them. The CDR3 covers 13 residues. The germline V gene encodes CDR1 SQVTM and CDR2 ANQGSEA. In DNA form, the CDR3 reads TGCAGCGTTGATATTGGCTATAACTATGGCTACACCTTC. This codes for CSVDIGYNYGYTF. Full variable domain (rest looked up from reference TRBV29-1 and TRBJ1-2): SAVISQKPSRDICQRGTSLTIQCQVDSQVTMMFWYRQQPGQSLTLIATANQGSEATYESGFVIDKFPISRPNLTFSTLTVSNMSPEDSSIYLCSVDIGYNYGYTFGSGTRLTVV.

The chain carries TRBV6-2 or TRBV6-3 and TRBJ2-3; 8 bases match TRBD2. Germline lookup yields CDR1 MNHEY and CDR2 SVGEGT. The V segment lost 8 bases and the J segment 5 bases; nucleotides outside the gene matches: 15. CDR3 length equals 16 residues. For the CDR3, the DNA is TGTGCCAGCTCCCTGGCGGGGCGGGGGGCGAAAGATACGCAGTATTTT. This translates into CASSLAGRGAKDTQYF.

This clonotype was counted between two and nine times. This sequence joins TRBV12-3 or TRBV12-4 and TRBJ2-4; D is tentatively TRBD1 or TRBD2 (6 bases each). Trimming took off 2 bases at V and 7 bases at J, with 12 bases between the two ends. The CDR3 sequence is 14 residues long. The CDR3 region is CASSLRQGRNIQYF. The CDR3 DNA follows: TGTGCCAGCAGTTTACGTCAGGGGAGGAACATTCAGTACTTC.

This chain connects TRBV6-1 to TRBJ2-5; TRBD2 might be the D (8 bases). CDR3 length: 19 amino acids. Trimming took 3 bases from V and 5 from J, leaving 28 bases between them. The germline V gene has CDR1 MNHNS and CDR2 SASEGT. The CDR3 bases are TGTGCCAGCAGTGACCTCGGGAGGGGGCTTGAGGTGATCCGGGAGACCCAGTACTTC. Its translation is CASSDLGRGLEVIRETQYF.

The chain links TRBV6-6 to TRBJ2-3; D is uncertain. Deletions cut 10 bases from V and 3 bases from J, with 14 bases between. Germline V lookup: CDR1 MNHNY, CDR2 SVGAGI (reference sequence). The length of the CDR3 is 13 residues. The CDR3 DNA reads TGTGCCATCAGCCCACGTGGGACAGATACGCAGTATTTT. Protein product: CAISPRGTDTQYF.